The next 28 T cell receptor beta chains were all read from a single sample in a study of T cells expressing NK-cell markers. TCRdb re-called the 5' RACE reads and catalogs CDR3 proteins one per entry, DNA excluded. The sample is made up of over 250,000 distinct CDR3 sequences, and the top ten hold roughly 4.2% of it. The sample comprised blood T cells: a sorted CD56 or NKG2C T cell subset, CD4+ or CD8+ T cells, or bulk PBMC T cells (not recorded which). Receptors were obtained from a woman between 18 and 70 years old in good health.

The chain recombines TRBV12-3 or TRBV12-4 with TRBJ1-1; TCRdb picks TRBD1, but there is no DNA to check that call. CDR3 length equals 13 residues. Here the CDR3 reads CASSLGDAHEAFF.

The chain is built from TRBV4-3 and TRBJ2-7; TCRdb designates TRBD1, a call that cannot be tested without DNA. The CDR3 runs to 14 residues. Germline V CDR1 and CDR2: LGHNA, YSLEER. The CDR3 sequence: CASSRGGGDYEQYF.

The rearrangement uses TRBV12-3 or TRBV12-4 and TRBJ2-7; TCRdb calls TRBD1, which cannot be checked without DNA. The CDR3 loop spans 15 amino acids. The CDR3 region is CASSRPGTASYEQYF.

The CDR3 protein is CASSQGAAAPYNEQFF. The gene calls are TRBV3-1 and TRBJ2-1; the D call from TCRdb, TRBD2, cannot be confirmed without DNA. The CDR3 is 16 residues long. Germline loops: CDR1 LGHDT, CDR2 YNNKEL (reference sequence).

CDR3 sequence reads: CSVGRTAAYEQYF. The rearrangement joins TRBV29-1 to TRBJ2-7; with no DNA, the TCRdb D assignment of TRBD2 cannot be verified. The V gene's germline CDR1 is SQVTM and CDR2 ANQGSEA. This CDR3 is 13 amino acids long.

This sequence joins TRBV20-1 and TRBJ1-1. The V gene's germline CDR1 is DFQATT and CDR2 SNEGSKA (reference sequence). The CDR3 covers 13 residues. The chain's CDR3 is CSASATPNTEAFF.

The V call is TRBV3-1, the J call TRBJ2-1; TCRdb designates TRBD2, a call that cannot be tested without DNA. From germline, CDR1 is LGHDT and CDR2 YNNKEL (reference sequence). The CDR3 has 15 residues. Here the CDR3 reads CASRILSGSYNEQFF.

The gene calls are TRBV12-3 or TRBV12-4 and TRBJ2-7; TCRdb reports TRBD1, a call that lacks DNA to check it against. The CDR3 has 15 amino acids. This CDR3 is CASSLGQGINYEQYF.

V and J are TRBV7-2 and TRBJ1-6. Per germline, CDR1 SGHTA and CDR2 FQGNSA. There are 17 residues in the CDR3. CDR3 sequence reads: CASSFRPGISYNSPLHF.

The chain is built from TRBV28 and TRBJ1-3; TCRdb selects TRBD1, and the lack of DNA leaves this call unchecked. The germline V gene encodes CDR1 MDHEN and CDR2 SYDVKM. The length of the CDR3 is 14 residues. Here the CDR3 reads CASGPGQSGNTIYF.

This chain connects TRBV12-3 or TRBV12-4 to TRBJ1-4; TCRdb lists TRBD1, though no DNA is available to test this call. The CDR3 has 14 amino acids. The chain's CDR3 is CASSPPGGGEKLFF.

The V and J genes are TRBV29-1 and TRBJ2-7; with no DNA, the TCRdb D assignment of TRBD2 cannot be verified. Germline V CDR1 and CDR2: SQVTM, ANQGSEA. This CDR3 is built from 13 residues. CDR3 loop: CSVTQSGSGEQYF.

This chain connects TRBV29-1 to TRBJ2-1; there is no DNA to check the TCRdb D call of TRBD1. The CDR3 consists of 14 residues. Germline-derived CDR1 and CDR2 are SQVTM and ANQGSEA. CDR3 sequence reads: CSVGSDTHYNEQFF.

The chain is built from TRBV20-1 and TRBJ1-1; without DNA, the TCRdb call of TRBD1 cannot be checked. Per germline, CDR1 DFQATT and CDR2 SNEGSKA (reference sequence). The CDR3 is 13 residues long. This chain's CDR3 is CSAPGGSDTEAFF.

This CDR3 reads CASSRRGIDTQYF. The chain is built from TRBV5-4 and TRBJ2-3. This CDR3 has 13 residues. Germline V gene lookup returns CDR1 SGHNT and CDR2 YYREEE (reference sequence).

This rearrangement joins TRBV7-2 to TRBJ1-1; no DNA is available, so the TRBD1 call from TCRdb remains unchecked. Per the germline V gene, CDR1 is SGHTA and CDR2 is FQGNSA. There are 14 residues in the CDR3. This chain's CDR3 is CASSLLAGYTEAFF.

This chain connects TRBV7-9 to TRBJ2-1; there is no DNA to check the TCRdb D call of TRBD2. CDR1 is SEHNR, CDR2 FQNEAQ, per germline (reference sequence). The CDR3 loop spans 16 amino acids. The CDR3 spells CASSLGGRGAHNEQFF.

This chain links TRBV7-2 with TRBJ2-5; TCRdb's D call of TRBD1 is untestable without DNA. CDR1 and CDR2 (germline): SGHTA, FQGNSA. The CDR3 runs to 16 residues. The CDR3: CASSFSRAGLQETQYF. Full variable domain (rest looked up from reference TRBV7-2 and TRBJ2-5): GAGVSQSPSNKVTEKGKDVELRCDPISGHTALYWYRQSLGQGLEFLIYFQGNSAPDKSGLPSDRFSAERTGGSVSTLTIQRTQQEDSAVYLCASSFSRAGLQETQYFGPGTRLLVL.

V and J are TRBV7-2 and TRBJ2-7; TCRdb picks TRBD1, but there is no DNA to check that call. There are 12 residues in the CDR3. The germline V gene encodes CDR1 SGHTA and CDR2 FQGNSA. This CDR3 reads CASSLRAGPGYF.

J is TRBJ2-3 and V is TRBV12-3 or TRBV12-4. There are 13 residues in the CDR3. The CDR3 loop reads CASSTGNTDTQYF.

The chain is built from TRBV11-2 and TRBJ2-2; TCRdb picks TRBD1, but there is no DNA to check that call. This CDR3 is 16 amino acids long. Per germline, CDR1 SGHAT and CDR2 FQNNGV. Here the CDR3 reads CASSPQGTGAGGELFF.

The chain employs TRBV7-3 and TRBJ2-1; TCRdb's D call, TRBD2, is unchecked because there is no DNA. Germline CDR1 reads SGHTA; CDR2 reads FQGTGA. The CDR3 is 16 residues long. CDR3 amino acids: CASRGPTSGSGNEQFF.

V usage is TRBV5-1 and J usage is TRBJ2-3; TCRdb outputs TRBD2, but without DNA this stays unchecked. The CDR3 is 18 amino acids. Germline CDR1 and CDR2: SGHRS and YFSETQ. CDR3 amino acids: CASSPKGGPSGFVDTQYF.

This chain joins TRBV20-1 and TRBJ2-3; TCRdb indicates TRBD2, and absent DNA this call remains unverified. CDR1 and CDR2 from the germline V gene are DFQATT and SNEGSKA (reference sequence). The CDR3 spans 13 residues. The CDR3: CSASRGGADTQYF.

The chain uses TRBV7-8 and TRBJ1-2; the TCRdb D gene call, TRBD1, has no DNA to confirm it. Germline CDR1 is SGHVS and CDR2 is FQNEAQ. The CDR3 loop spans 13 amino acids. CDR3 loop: CASSPTGPYGYTF.

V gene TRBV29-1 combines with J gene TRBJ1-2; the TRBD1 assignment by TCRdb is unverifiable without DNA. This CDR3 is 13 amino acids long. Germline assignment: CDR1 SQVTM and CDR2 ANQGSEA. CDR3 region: CSVDVDSRYGYTF.

The CDR3 here is CASSLMAALNSPLHF. The rearrangement uses TRBV12-3 or TRBV12-4 and TRBJ1-6. The length of the CDR3 is 15 residues.

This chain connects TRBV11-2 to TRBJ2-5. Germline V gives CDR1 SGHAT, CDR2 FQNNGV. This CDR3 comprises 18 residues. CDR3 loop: CASSPSSFQIPYQETQYF. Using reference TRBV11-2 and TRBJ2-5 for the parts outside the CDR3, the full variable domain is EAGVAQSPRYKIIEKRQSVAFWCNPISGHATLYWYQQILGQGPKLLIQFQNNGVVDDSQLPKDRFSAERLKGVDSTLKIQPAKLEDSAVYLCASSPSSFQIPYQETQYFGPGTRLLVL.